In its sample, the clone carrying this TCR beta chain was seen once. Trimming removed 1 base from V and 7 bases from J, with 8 bases in between. From germline, CDR1 is SGHDN and CDR2 FVKESK. The CDR3 length is 13 residues. These data come from a study of technical replicates of blood from a handful of donors. Sequencing was performed with immunoSEQ multiplex PCR; in TCRdb, only in-frame clones are kept and a portion is missing. This sample has approximately 75,000 clones, with around 95% found just once. The source material was T cells isolated from PBMCs. The clonotype comes from a human donor in good health. The V gene is TRBV14, the J gene TRBJ1-5; D ambiguous. The DNA for the CDR3 is TGTGCCAGCAGCCAAGGACACAGCCAGCCCCAGCATTTT. Encoded protein: CASSQGHSQPQHF.